What follows are 12 T cell receptor beta chains derived from one specimen sequenced in a study of cytomegalovirus exposure and HLA in healthy donors. PCR amplification relied on 60 Vbeta primers (plus 13 Jbeta primers). The repertoire was sequenced with immunoSEQ multiplex PCR; TCRdb's copy has only in-frame clones and lacks some. Of about 200,000 clones in the sample, 80% to 85% were seen once. Sequencing was carried out using PBMCs. The source is a woman aged 40 to 55 in good health and CMV-seronegative.

The V call is TRBV28, the J call TRBJ1-2; 8 bases line up with TRBD1. Trimming removed 6 bases from V and 3 bases from J; junction bases left unmatched: 3. Germline CDR1 and CDR2: MDHEN and SYDVKM. This CDR3 spans 13 amino acids. The CDR3 region has the DNA TGTGCCAGCAGGATACAGGGGGACTATGGCTACACCTTC. It yields the protein CASRIQGDYGYTF.

This clone was recorded a few times. The chain uses TRBV6-1 and TRBJ2-7; D gene uncertain. The CDR3 runs to 13 residues. Germline CDR1 reads MNHNS; CDR2 reads SASEGT. The ends were cut back, 2 bases at V and 5 bases at J, with 10 bases in the middle. The CDR3 region is CASSEFRIHEQYF. CDR3 coding DNA: TGTGCCAGCAGTGAATTCAGGATCCACGAGCAGTACTTC.

This chain joins TRBV2 and TRBJ2-6; 7 bases line up with TRBD1. Germline V gene lookup returns CDR1 SNHLY and CDR2 FYNNEI. Losses at the gene ends were 4 bases for V and 4 bases for J; bases not matched to a gene: 4. This CDR3 spans 15 amino acids. The CDR3 region is CASSADRAGANVLTF. The DNA for the CDR3 is TGTGCCAGCAGTGCAGACAGGGCCGGGGCCAACGTCCTGACTTTC.

The V and J genes are TRBV18 and TRBJ1-5; tentative D call: TRBD1 (5 bases). The CDR3 sequence is 15 residues long. Germline-derived CDR1 and CDR2 are KGHSH and LQKENI. The germline V and J ends were trimmed by 2 bases and 0 bases, with 8 bases remaining between them. Here the CDR3 DNA reads TGTGCCAGCTCACCAGGCAGGGATAGCAATCAGCCCCAGCATTTT. Its protein is CASSPGRDSNQPQHF.

The DNA for the CDR3 is TGTGCCAGCAGCTTAACGGGCCAGCGGAACACAGATACGCAGTATTTT. This translates into CASSLTGQRNTDTQYF. The chain employs TRBV7-3 and TRBJ2-3, with D possibly matching TRBD2 (5 bases). The V end lost 0 bases, the J end lost 2 bases, and 12 bases lay between the germline ends. CDR3 length equals 16 residues. Germline V CDR1 and CDR2: SGHTA, FQGTGA.

The chain has TRBV30 and TRBJ2-7; 8 bases line up with TRBD1. Germline V gene data show CDR1 as GTSNPN and CDR2 as SVGIG (reference sequence). The CDR3 has 13 residues. V trimming: 2 bases; J trimming: 2 bases; junction bases outside the gene matches: 2. CDR3 bases: TGTGCCTGGAGTACAGGGGGTGCCTACGAGCAGTACTTC. This encodes CAWSTGGAYEQYF.

V usage is TRBV28 and J usage is TRBJ1-5; perhaps TRBD1 as D (6 bases). Germline assignment: CDR1 MDHEN and CDR2 SYDVKM. The V and J ends lost 2 bases and 4 bases respectively, with 15 bases between them. The CDR3 contains 16 residues. CDR3 protein: CASSLRRGGGNQPQHF. CDR3 nucleotides: TGTGCCAGCAGTTTACGGAGGGGAGGGGGGAATCAGCCCCAGCATTTT.

The V call is TRBV30, the J call TRBJ2-7; the match to TRBD1 covers 7 bases. CDR3 size: 13 residues. The V gene end was trimmed by 1 base and the J gene end by 4 bases; junction bases not matched to a gene: 4. Per germline, CDR1 GTSNPN and CDR2 SVGIG (reference sequence). The CDR3 sequence: CAWSGGGNYEQYF. DNA for the CDR3: TGTGCCTGGAGTGGAGGGGGCAATTACGAGCAGTACTTC.

The V gene is TRBV9, the J gene TRBJ2-1; 7 bases align to TRBD2. The CDR3 contains 16 residues. Trimming took 0 bases from V and 0 from J; bases not matched to a gene: 3. Germline V gives CDR1 SGDLS, CDR2 YYNGEE. The DNA of the CDR3 is TGTGCCAGCAGCGTAGTACCGGGGGGCTCCTACAATGAGCAGTTCTTC. Translated, it gives CASSVVPGGSYNEQFF. Variable domain in full (rest from reference TRBV9 and TRBJ2-1): DSGVTQTPKHLITATGQRVTLRCSPRSGDLSVYWYQQSLDQGLQFLIQYYNGEERAKGNILERFSAQQFPDLHSELNLSSLELGDSALYFCASSVVPGGSYNEQFFGPGTRLTVL.

The chain carries TRBV28 and TRBJ1-5; the match to TRBD1 covers 9 bases. This CDR3 comprises 16 residues. In germline, CDR1 is MDHEN, CDR2 SYDVKM. J gave up 7 bases and V 6 bases, and 13 bases lay outside the gene matches. This CDR3 is CASSRGKTGTGQPQHF. The CDR3 coding sequence is TGTGCCAGCAGCCGGGGGAAGACAGGGACAGGGCAGCCCCAGCATTTT.

This clone was recorded a few times. V is TRBV15 and J is TRBJ2-5, with 9 bases lining up with TRBD1. The CDR3 covers 15 residues. Trimming cost V 5 bases and J 5 bases; bases outside gene matches: 9. The germline V gene encodes CDR1 LNHNV and CDR2 YYDKDF (reference sequence). The CDR3 reads CATSPTGTGHETQYF. The DNA for the CDR3 is TGTGCCACCAGCCCCACCGGGACAGGGCACGAGACCCAGTACTTC.

This CDR3 reads CATSRETGTEAFF. CDR3 DNA sequence: TGTGCCACCAGCAGAGAGACAGGTACTGAAGCTTTCTTT. The rearrangement joins TRBV15 to TRBJ1-1; the D gene is possibly TRBD1 (6 bases). The CDR3 covers 13 residues. The V end lost 0 bases, the J end lost 5 bases, and 7 bases lay between the germline ends. The germline gives CDR1 LNHNV, CDR2 YYDKDF (reference sequence).